This T cell receptor (beta chain) was found in a study of blood T cell repertoires in COVID-19. TCRdb's copy holds only in-frame clones and misses some; the assay was immunoSEQ multiplex PCR. The sample includes 65,000 to 95,000 clones, around 85% of them seen just once. Trimming cost V 2 bases and J 4 bases, with 24 bases left between them. Germline V CDR1 and CDR2: MNHNS, SASEGT. This CDR3 has 19 residues. This sequence was found in a man older than 75 with active or convalescent COVID-19. The V and J genes are TRBV6-1 and TRBJ1-3; tentatively, D is TRBD1 (6 bases). Sample: peripheral blood. The CDR3 reads CASSEFSFGRGALGNTIYF. The CDR3 DNA reads TGTGCCAGCAGTGAATTCTCCTTCGGCAGGGGAGCCCTGGGAAACACCATATATTTT.